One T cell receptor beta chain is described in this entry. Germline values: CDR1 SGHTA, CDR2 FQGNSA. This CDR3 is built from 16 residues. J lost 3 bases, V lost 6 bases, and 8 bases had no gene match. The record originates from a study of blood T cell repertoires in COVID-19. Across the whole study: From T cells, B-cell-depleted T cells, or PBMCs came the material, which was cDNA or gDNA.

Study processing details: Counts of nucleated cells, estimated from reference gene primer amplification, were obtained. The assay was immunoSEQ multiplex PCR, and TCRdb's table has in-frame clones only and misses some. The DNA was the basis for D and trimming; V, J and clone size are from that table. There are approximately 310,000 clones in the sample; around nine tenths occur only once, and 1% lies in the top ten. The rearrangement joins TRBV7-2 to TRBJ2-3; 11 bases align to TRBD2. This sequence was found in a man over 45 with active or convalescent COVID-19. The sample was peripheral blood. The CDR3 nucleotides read TGTGCCAGCAGTTCTTCACTAGCGGGGGAGACAGATACGCAGTATTTT. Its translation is CASSSSLAGETDTQYF.